This record concerns one T cell receptor beta chain sequence. Between the trimmed V and J ends, which lost 3 bases and 7 bases, there was a span of 12 bases. CDR1 is MDHEN, CDR2 SYDVKM, per germline. CDR3 length equals 13 residues. In the authors' workflow: Reference gene primer amplification gave estimated nucleated cell counts. Libraries were prepared by immunoSEQ multiplex PCR; TCRdb keeps only in-frame clonotypes and omits some of them. The DNA was the basis for D and trimming; V, J and clone size are from that table. Among fewer than 300,000 clones listed, approximately 84% were seen once. The sample belongs to a study of blood T cell repertoires in COVID-19. At the level of the study: The study drew acute and convalescent COVID-19 samples from the United States, Italy and Spain. Sources were T cells, B-cell-depleted T cells, or PBMCs; the material itself was cDNA or gDNA.

The Seattle site enrolled patients during active infection and followed them longitudinally. The chain employs TRBV28 and TRBJ1-2, with D unclear. The TCR was taken from a human donor with COVID-19, enrolled during active disease. The donor label of this sample is uncertain. The sequenced material came from peripheral blood. The CDR3 region is CASSLFAAVGYTF. The CDR3 DNA sequence: TGTGCCAGCAGTTTGTTTGCAGCGGTTGGCTACACCTTC.